Below are 14 T cell receptor beta chains sequenced from a single sample in a study of vaccination and CD4 T cells after COVID-19. Treatment here: approximately nine-day PBMC culture with coronavirus spike peptide pools or control peptides (ViraFEST assay). These receptors' targets are unknown. The Oncomine TCR Beta short-read assay sequenced DNA from cultured CD4+ T cells. TCRdb passed the PCR reads through MiXCR, listing each CDR3 protein once. The sample lists about 15,000 distinct CDR3 sequences; 60% to 75% were seen once. The sequenced sample consisted of CD4+ T cells from blood, cultured in vitro. These receptors all stem from a human donor who had recovered from COVID-19.

This clonotype came up once. The chain has TRBV24-1 and TRBJ1-2; tentatively, D is TRBD1 (6 bases). Trimming shortened V by 2 bases and J by 5 bases, and 14 bases separated the two germline ends. Germline V gene lookup returns CDR1 KGHDR and CDR2 SFDVKD. The CDR3 covers 15 residues. In nucleotides, the CDR3 is TGTGCCACCAGTGATTCGCGGGGGCGAGGATATGGCTACACCTTC. Protein product: CATSDSRGRGYGYTF.

This clonotype was seen more than once but under ten times. The chain uses TRBV27 and TRBJ1-4; D remains ambiguous. From germline, CDR1 is MNHEY and CDR2 SMNVEV (reference sequence). This CDR3 has 12 residues. V lost 6 bases, J lost 6 bases, and 8 bases lay in between. The CDR3 region is CASSTRDEKLFF. The CDR3, as DNA: TGTGCCAGCAGCACCCGGGATGAAAAACTGTTTTTT.

The chain carries TRBV6-1 and TRBJ1-1; 7 nucleotides line up with TRBD1. The ends lost 6 bases at V and 0 bases at J; junction bases unmatched: 7. CDR3 length: 15 residues. The V gene's germline CDR1 is MNHNS and CDR2 SASEGT. The CDR3 DNA reads TGTGCCAGCAGGGTTCAGGGGGTGCTGAACACTGAAGCTTTCTTT. Translating it yields CASRVQGVLNTEAFF.

The gene calls are TRBV20-1 and TRBJ2-4; D may be TRBD2 (5 bases). There are 15 residues in the CDR3. Trimming left V 0 bases short and J 6 bases short, with 15 bases between. Germline-derived CDR1 and CDR2 are DFQATT and SNEGSKA (reference sequence). CDR3 sequence reads: CSARDFGESRNIQYF. CDR3 coding DNA: TGCAGTGCTAGAGATTTCGGGGAGAGCAGAAACATTCAGTACTTC.

The J gene is TRBJ1-6, the V gene TRBV21-1; the DNA was not compared with TRBD1, the D call given in the table. TRBV21-1 is a known pseudogene. The length of the CDR3 is 19 residues. CDR3 DNA: TGTGCCAGCAGCCTGTTTCAGGACAGGAAAGCATCCTATAATTCACCCCCCCACTTT. Protein sequence: CASSLFQDRKASYNSPPHF.

The rearrangement uses TRBV7-7 and TRBJ2-1; 7 bases line up with TRBD1. The CDR3 is 17 amino acids. V shed 5 bases and J 0 bases; nucleotides not matched to a gene: 10. CDR1 is SSHAT and CDR2 is FNYEAQ in the germline V gene (reference sequence). The CDR3 loop is CASSPGTDSSSYNEQFF. The CDR3 DNA is TGTGCCAGCAGCCCAGGGACAGACTCTAGCTCCTACAATGAGCAGTTCTTC.

This rearrangement joins TRBV7-2 to TRBJ1-5; a possible D gene is TRBD1 (6 bases). Germline CDR1 SGHTA, CDR2 FQGNSA. This CDR3 contains 16 residues. V shed 1 base and J shed 1 base, with 11 bases lying between them. The CDR3 loop is CASSLVPGASNQPQHF. The CDR3 DNA follows: TGTGCCAGCAGCTTAGTCCCAGGGGCAAGCAATCAGCCCCAGCATTTT.

The V call is TRBV7-2, the J call TRBJ2-4; TRBD2 matches at 7 bases. The CDR3 extends over 17 amino acids. With V trimmed by 1 base and J by 2 bases, 8 bases remained unmatched. Germline assignment: CDR1 SGHTA and CDR2 FQGNSA. The CDR3: CASSLDRTSESKNIQYF. In DNA, the CDR3 is TGTGCCAGCAGCTTAGATAGGACTAGTGAGTCCAAAAACATTCAGTACTTC.

This chain links TRBV6-2 or TRBV6-3 with TRBJ2-5; 10 bases line up with TRBD1. Germline CDR1 and CDR2: MNHEY and SVGEGT. CDR3 length equals 15 residues. V was pared by 7 bases and J by 2 bases, with 7 bases of the junction left unmatched. The CDR3 nucleotides are TGTGCCAGCACCAGGCCGGGACAGGGGCAAGAGACCCAGTACTTC. It is translated as CASTRPGQGQETQYF.

The chain combines TRBV18 with TRBJ2-2; perhaps D is TRBD1 or TRBD2 (6 bases each). This CDR3 is built from 16 residues. Germline V gene sequence: CDR1 KGHSH, CDR2 LQKENI. Trimming left V 2 bases short and J 1 base short, with 11 bases between. In DNA, the CDR3 is TGTGCCAGCTCACCATGGGGGGCGCGGAACACCGGGGAGCTGTTTTTT. As protein: CASSPWGARNTGELFF.

A remark on this clonotype: Germline and junction disagree at one end, which may indicate a read error. The chain links TRBV6-1 to TRBJ1-1; 9 positions match TRBD1. The CDR3 has 15 amino acids. Germline V gene data show CDR1 as MNHNS and CDR2 as SASEGT. CDR3 coding DNA: TGTGCCAGCAGTGCCACCGGGACAGGGAACGCTGAAGCTTTCTTT. Translating gives CASSATGTGNAEAFF.

J is TRBJ2-7 and V is TRBV6-2 or TRBV6-3; tentatively, D is TRBD1 (5 bases). From germline, CDR1 is MNHEY and CDR2 SVGEGT. CDR3 length equals 22 residues. Trimming cost V 4 bases and J 4 bases, with 38 bases left between them. The CDR3 protein is CASSLVGRQQKRTQARRYEQYF. DNA of the CDR3: TGTGCCAGCAGTTTAGTCGGCAGGCAACAAAAACGGACACAAGCTAGACGGTACGAGCAGTACTTC.

This chain uses TRBV7-2 with TRBJ1-5; tentatively, D is TRBD1 (5 bases). The CDR3 length is 13 residues. Between the trimmed V and J ends, which lost 5 bases and 5 bases, there was a span of 10 bases. Looked up from germline, CDR1 is SGHTA and CDR2 is FQGNSA. Written as DNA, the CDR3 is TGTGCCAGCAGCCATGACAGATATCAGCCCCAGCATTTT. Amino acids: CASSHDRYQPQHF.

Only a few counts were recorded for this clonotype. This chain links TRBV20-1 with TRBJ2-1; 7 bases line up with TRBD2. V dropped 6 bases and J dropped 0; count of bases not matched to a gene: 8. CDR3 length: 15 residues. The germline CDR1 and CDR2 sequences are DFQATT and SNEGSKA (reference sequence). The CDR3: CSADTAGNSYNEQFF. CDR3 in DNA: TGCAGTGCGGATACAGCGGGAAACTCCTACAATGAGCAGTTCTTC.